This TCR beta chain was sequenced in a study of blood T cell repertoires in COVID-19. Turning to the study itself: The origin of the acute and convalescent COVID-19 samples was the United States, Italy and Spain. T cells, B-cell-depleted T cells, or PBMCs provided the cDNA or gDNA that served as material.

Trimming cost V 6 bases and J 4 bases; bases outside gene matches: 9. Germline loops: CDR1 SGHRS, CDR2 YFSETQ. There are 16 residues in the CDR3. The authors' processing: Cell counts per sample came from amplifying reference gene primers. TCRdb's table, derived via immunoSEQ multiplex PCR, lists solely in-frame clones and lacks some. That table gives V, J and clone size, and the DNA gave D and trimming. The repertoire holds fewer than 85,000 clones, with about 88% as singletons. The receptor was derived from a human donor in a cohort sampled during active COVID-19. Source material: peripheral blood. The chain couples TRBV5-1 to TRBJ2-1; TRBD2 aligns across 11 bases. The CDR3 region has the DNA TGCGCCAGCAAATCAACCGGGACTAGCGGTTACAATGAGCAGTTCTTC. This gives the protein CASKSTGTSGYNEQFF.